A single sample gave rise to the 32 T cell receptor beta chains below, sequenced in a study of blood T cell repertoires in COVID-19. Sequencing was performed with immunoSEQ multiplex PCR; in TCRdb, only in-frame clones are kept and a portion is missing. Of roughly 180,000 clones in the sample, roughly 80% were seen once. Specimen: PBMCs or T cells enriched from blood (not recorded which). The receptors here all came from a woman aged 45 to 65 who had recovered from COVID-19.

The chain uses TRBV27 and TRBJ1-2; the match to TRBD1 covers 9 bases. Looked up from germline, CDR1 is MNHEY and CDR2 is SMNVEV (reference sequence). This CDR3 contains 15 residues. Trimming removed 6 bases from V and 4 bases from J; junction bases left unmatched: 9. In DNA form, the CDR3 reads TGTGCCAGCAGGAGACCGGGACAGGGACTCTATGGCTACACCTTC. Amino acid sequence: CASRRPGQGLYGYTF.

This clone has only a few counts. The chain joins TRBV3-1 (or the pseudogene TRBV3-2) to TRBJ2-5; possible D gene TRBD2, 5 bases. Germline V gives CDR1 LGHDT, CDR2 YNNKEL (reference sequence). The CDR3 is 14 amino acids. Trimming took 0 bases from V and 13 from J, leaving 18 bases between them. The CDR3 region is CASSQEERSLVVYF. The CDR3 DNA is TGTGCCAGCAGCCAAGAGGAACGGTCACTAGTGGTGTACTTC.

The chain is built from TRBV7-9 and TRBJ1-1, with a weak D call TRBD1 (5 bases). The CDR3 covers 12 residues. The germline V gene has CDR1 SEHNR and CDR2 FQNEAQ (reference sequence). V shed 6 bases and J shed 5 bases, with 10 bases lying between them. The CDR3 is CASRYAGTEAFF. In nucleotides, the CDR3 is TGTGCCAGCAGATACGCAGGGACTGAAGCTTTCTTT. Using reference TRBV7-9 and TRBJ1-1 for the parts outside the CDR3, the full variable domain is DTGVSQNPRHKITKRGQNVTFRCDPISEHNRLYWYRQTLGQGPEFLTYFQNEAQLEKSRLLSDRFSAERPKGSFSTLEIQRTEQGDSAMYLCASRYAGTEAFFGQGTRLTVV.

This chain links TRBV7-3 with TRBJ2-3; a possible D gene is TRBD2 (5 bases). The CDR3 spans 14 residues. Trimming removed 3 bases at V and 8 bases at J, with 15 bases between. Germline assignment: CDR1 SGHTA and CDR2 FQGTGA. CDR3 in DNA: TGTGCCAGCAGCTTTAGTCCCAGCGGACTTACGCAGTATTTT. This codes for CASSFSPSGLTQYF. The variable domain in full, completed from reference TRBV7-3 and TRBJ2-3, reads GAGVSQTPSNKVTEKGKYVELRCDPISGHTALYWYRQSLGQGPEFLIYFQGTGAADDSGLPNDRFFAVRPEGSVSTLKIQRTERGDSAVYLCASSFSPSGLTQYFGPGTRLTVL.

This clone was observed once. The chain links TRBV19 to TRBJ1-2; TRBD1 matches at 11 bases. Per germline, CDR1 LNHDA and CDR2 SQIVND (reference sequence). V shed 4 bases and J 5 bases; nucleotides not matched to a gene: 6. The CDR3 has 15 residues. The DNA of the CDR3 is TGTGCCAGTAGTAGAGGGACAGGGGGACAGTATGGCTACACCTTC. Its translation is CASSRGTGGQYGYTF.

This chain connects TRBV6-2 or TRBV6-3 to TRBJ2-1; the D gene is possibly TRBD2 (7 bases). The V gene's germline CDR1 is MNHEY and CDR2 SVGEGT. This CDR3 contains 15 residues. Trimming removed 4 bases from V and 6 bases from J, with 16 bases in between. The CDR3 protein is CASSLGGLPSNEQFF. The CDR3 coding sequence is TGTGCCAGCAGTTTAGGGGGACTACCCTCCAATGAGCAGTTCTTC.

The chain joins TRBV7-6 to TRBJ2-6; the D is unclear. CDR1 and CDR2 (germline): SGHVS, FNYEAQ. The length of the CDR3 is 15 residues. Between the trimmed V and J ends, which lost 5 bases and 0 bases, there was a span of 8 bases. The CDR3 loop is CASSALPSGANVLTF. The CDR3 DNA reads as TGTGCCAGCAGCGCACTACCCTCTGGGGCCAACGTCCTGACTTTC.

The chain joins TRBV19 to TRBJ1-5; D possibly corresponds to TRBD1 (5 bases). Germline-derived CDR1 and CDR2 are LNHDA and SQIVND (reference sequence). V gave up 7 bases and J gave up 5 bases, with 15 bases separating them. The CDR3 runs to 14 residues. This CDR3 reads CASTPGLLHQPQHF. CDR3 bases: TGTGCCAGTACCCCGGGACTCCTCCATCAGCCCCAGCATTTT.

The chain recombines TRBV12-5 with TRBJ2-7; maybe TRBD1 (5 bases). The CDR3 has 13 amino acids. Germline V gene lookup returns CDR1 LGHNT and CDR2 FRNRAP. V was trimmed by 1 base and J by 2 bases, leaving 6 bases between them. Written as DNA, the CDR3 is TGTGCTAGTGGTTTGGGACAGACCTACGAGCAGTACGTC. It codes for CASGLGQTYEQYV.

The rearrangement links TRBV23-1 to TRBJ2-7; D ambiguous. TRBV23-1 is filed as an ORF, its function uncertain. The CDR3 totals 14 residues. Trimming removed 2 bases at V and 0 bases at J, with 8 bases between. As DNA, the CDR3 is TGCGCCAGCAGTCAACATCCCAGCTCCTACGAGCAGTACGTC. Translated: CASSQHPSSYEQYV.

The chain links TRBV5-4 to TRBJ2-3; 15 bases agree with TRBD2. From germline, CDR1 is SGHNT and CDR2 YYREEE (reference sequence). CDR3 size: 13 residues. The trim removed 10 bases at V and 7 bases at J, leaving 4 bases unmatched. The CDR3 nucleotides are TGTGCCTGGACTAGCGGGGGGGAGAATACGCAGTATTTT. Amino acid sequence: CAWTSGGENTQYF. Combining the CDR3 with reference TRBV5-4 and TRBJ2-3 gives the whole variable domain ETGVTQSPTHLIKTRGQQVTLRCSSQSGHNTVSWYQQALGQGPQFIFQYYREEENGRGNFPPRFSGLQFPNYSSELNVNALELDDSALYLCAWTSGGENTQYFGPGTRLTVL.

The chain employs TRBV27 and TRBJ1-2; no clear D gene. This CDR3 is built from 13 residues. Germline loops: CDR1 MNHEY, CDR2 SMNVEV (reference sequence). The V end lost 8 bases, the J end lost 0 bases, and 10 bases lay between the germline ends. CDR3 amino acids: CASAGPSNYGYTF. The CDR3 DNA is TGTGCCAGCGCAGGTCCTTCTAACTATGGCTACACCTTC.

This sequence joins TRBV6-4 and TRBJ1-6, with TRBD1 as a possible D gene (6 bases). With 5 bases removed from V and 9 bases from J, the gap between germline ends came to 14 bases. Per the germline V gene, CDR1 is MRHNA and CDR2 is SNTAGT. This CDR3 contains 14 residues. CDR3 in DNA: TGTGCCAGCAGTTCAGGGGCGCAGGGTTCACCCCTCCACTTT. It encodes CASSSGAQGSPLHF.

This clone was observed a few times. The chain recombines TRBV3-1 (or the pseudogene TRBV3-2) with TRBJ2-5; perhaps TRBD2 as D (6 bases). This CDR3 spans 14 amino acids. Between the trimmed V and J ends, which lost 10 bases and 5 bases, there was a span of 20 bases. Per the germline V gene, CDR1 is LGHDT and CDR2 is YNNKEL (reference sequence). CDR3 nucleotides: TGTGCCACGTGGGGGGAGTCTATCGACGAGACCCAGTACTTC. Translation: CATWGESIDETQYF.

This chain connects TRBV7-3 to TRBJ1-2, with TRBD1 matching over 8 bases. The CDR3 contains 15 residues. The V gene end was trimmed by 5 bases and the J gene end by 8 bases; junction bases not matched to a gene: 13. Germline CDR1 and CDR2: SGHTA and FQGTGA. In DNA form, the CDR3 reads TGTGCCAGCAGCCCCGGGGGAGGACAGGGAAGGGGCTACACCTTC. Translated, it gives CASSPGGGQGRGYTF.

This clone was picked up a small number of times. As DNA, the CDR3 is TGTGCCATCAGTCGGACAGGAGAATCACCCCTCCACTTT. Its protein product is CAISRTGESPLHF. This chain uses TRBV10-3 with TRBJ1-6; TRBD1 agrees at 7 bases. The V and J ends lost 5 bases and 10 bases, in that order; junction bases with no gene match: 5. The CDR3 contains 13 residues. Per the germline V gene, CDR1 is ENHRY and CDR2 is SYGVKD.

The chain carries TRBV18 and TRBJ1-5; 7 nucleotides match TRBD1. The CDR3 runs to 15 residues. Germline V gene sequence: CDR1 KGHSH, CDR2 LQKENI. The V gene end was trimmed by 3 bases and the J gene end by 0 bases; junction bases not matched to a gene: 2. CDR3 loop: CASSPRGDSNQPQHF. CDR3 bases: TGTGCCAGCTCACCCAGGGGGGATAGCAATCAGCCCCAGCATTTT.

The chain recombines TRBV19 with TRBJ1-4; D gene unclear. Trimming shortened V by 5 bases and J by 13 bases, and 14 bases separated the two germline ends. Germline CDR1 reads LNHDA; CDR2 reads SQIVND (reference sequence). The CDR3 has 12 residues. The CDR3 here is CASSPDTRGLFF. The CDR3 DNA reads as TGTGCCAGTAGTCCCGACACCCGTGGACTGTTTTTT. Complete variable domain (other parts from reference TRBV19 and TRBJ1-4): DGGITQSPKYLFRKEGQNVTLSCEQNLNHDAMYWYRQDPGQGLRLIYYSQIVNDFQKGDIAEGYSVSREKKESFPLTVTSAQKNPTAFYLCASSPDTRGLFFGSGTQLSVL.

The chain couples TRBV2 to TRBJ1-2, with unresolved D. Germline values: CDR1 SNHLY, CDR2 FYNNEI. Trimming took 4 bases from V and 3 from J, leaving 3 bases between them. This CDR3 has 11 amino acids. In nucleotides, the CDR3 is TGTGCCAGCAGTGGGCACTATGGCTACACCTTC. It encodes CASSGHYGYTF.

This chain connects TRBV9 to TRBJ2-1; 10 bases fit TRBD2. V lost 1 base to trimming and J lost 3 bases; unmatched junction nucleotides: 4. This CDR3 contains 16 residues. CDR1 and CDR2 (germline): SGDLS, YYNGEE. CDR3 bases: TGTGCCAGCAGCGTAAAAAGCGGGAGGGACTACAATGAGCAGTTCTTC. This translates into CASSVKSGRDYNEQFF.

This clone was observed once. The V gene is TRBV7-9, the J gene TRBJ1-2; no reliable D call. CDR3 length equals 14 residues. Trimming stripped 4 bases from V and 8 bases from J, with 17 bases between. CDR1 is SEHNR and CDR2 is FQNEAQ in the germline V gene (reference sequence). CDR3 region: CASSSDSVAGGYTF. The CDR3 region has the DNA TGTGCCAGCAGCTCCGATTCAGTGGCGGGAGGCTACACCTTC. Based on the CDR3 plus reference TRBV7-9 and TRBJ1-2, the full variable domain is DTGVSQNPRHKITKRGQNVTFRCDPISEHNRLYWYRQTLGQGPEFLTYFQNEAQLEKSRLLSDRFSAERPKGSFSTLEIQRTEQGDSAMYLCASSSDSVAGGYTFGSGTRLTVV.

There are a few counts of this clone. This CDR3 reads CASSPANYGYTF. CDR3 DNA sequence: TGTGCCAGCAGCCCGGCTAACTATGGCTACACCTTC. The gene calls are TRBV3-1 (or the pseudogene TRBV3-2) and TRBJ1-2; no firm D call. Germline assignment: CDR1 LGHDT and CDR2 YNNKEL (reference sequence). The CDR3 is 12 amino acids. With 4 bases removed from V and 0 bases from J, the gap between germline ends came to 3 bases.

The V and J genes are TRBV5-5 and TRBJ1-5; TRBD1 aligns across 8 bases. Germline loops: CDR1 SGHKS, CDR2 YYEKEE (reference sequence). V shed 4 bases and J 5 bases; nucleotides not matched to a gene: 8. The CDR3 contains 15 residues. The CDR3 DNA sequence: TGTGCCAGCAGCGAGGACAGGGAGCGGGATCAGCCCCAGCATTTT. Translation gives CASSEDRERDQPQHF.

The chain links TRBV6-2 or TRBV6-3 to TRBJ1-2; possible D gene TRBD1, 6 bases. This CDR3 region has 15 residues. Per germline, CDR1 MNHEY and CDR2 SVGEGT. Trimming removed 2 bases at V and 2 bases at J, with 12 bases between. CDR3 nucleotides: TGTGCCAGCAGTTACCCCGGACAGCTCAACTATGGCTACACCTTC. This translates into CASSYPGQLNYGYTF.

The chain joins TRBV5-4 to TRBJ1-3, with TRBD1 as a possible D gene (6 bases). Germline V gene sequence: CDR1 SGHNT, CDR2 YYREEE (reference sequence). The CDR3 contains 16 residues. Trimming shortened V by 4 bases and J by 5 bases, and 19 bases separated the two germline ends. The CDR3 bases are TGTGCCAGCAGCCGCGGGGGGCCCTTAACGCGAAACACCATATATTTT. It encodes CASSRGGPLTRNTIYF. Together with reference TRBV5-4 and TRBJ1-3, the CDR3 gives the full variable domain: ETGVTQSPTHLIKTRGQQVTLRCSSQSGHNTVSWYQQALGQGPQFIFQYYREEENGRGNFPPRFSGLQFPNYSSELNVNALELDDSALYLCASSRGGPLTRNTIYFGEGSWLTVV.

This chain connects TRBV4-1 to TRBJ1-1; 7 positions match TRBD1. J lost 12 bases, V lost 2 bases, and 9 bases had no gene match. The CDR3 loop spans 13 amino acids. The germline V gene encodes CDR1 MGHRA and CDR2 YSYEKL. CDR3 loop: CASSQRDSSRTFF. Written as DNA, the CDR3 is TGCGCCAGCAGCCAACGGGACAGCTCCAGGACTTTCTTT.

In this sample, this clone turned up a few times. The chain recombines TRBV10-1 with TRBJ2-2, with 8 bases identical to TRBD1. This CDR3 is 14 amino acids long. Trimming removed 7 bases from V and 3 bases from J; junction bases left unmatched: 4. The germline CDR1 and CDR2 sequences are WNHNN and SYGVQD (reference sequence). The CDR3 loop is CASKPGQDTGELFF. CDR3 nucleotide sequence: TGCGCCAGCAAACCGGGACAGGACACCGGGGAGCTGTTTTTT.

DNA for the CDR3: TGTGCCACCAGCAGGGGACAGGGGTTCGAAAAACTGTTTTTT. Protein: CATSRGQGFEKLFF. The chain uses TRBV15 and TRBJ1-4, with 10 bases matching TRBD1. Germline-derived CDR1 and CDR2 are LNHNV and YYDKDF (reference sequence). V lost 3 bases and J lost 8; bases outside the gene matches: 3. This CDR3 contains 14 residues.

This clone was picked up a small number of times. V and J are TRBV5-1 and TRBJ1-1; D unresolved. With 4 bases removed from V and 8 bases from J, the gap between germline ends came to 15 bases. Germline CDR1 SGHRS, CDR2 YFSETQ. The length of the CDR3 is 13 residues. CDR3 in amino acids: CASSLYERTEAFF. The DNA for the CDR3 is TGCGCCAGCAGCCTGTATGAGCGGACGGAAGCTTTCTTT.

The chain uses TRBV12-3 or TRBV12-4 and TRBJ2-7; D might be TRBD1 (6 bases). The CDR3 is made up of 13 amino acids. Trimming removed 2 bases from V and 6 bases from J, with 11 bases in between. DNA of the CDR3: TGTGCCAGCAGTTTACCAGGGGCGCGCGAGCAGTACGTC. Residues: CASSLPGAREQYV.

This clone was picked up one time. The chain uses TRBV24-1 and TRBJ2-1; TRBD1 aligns across 9 bases. Trimming at V came to 5 bases and at J to 7 bases, leaving 8 bases not matched to a gene. Per germline, CDR1 KGHDR and CDR2 SFDVKD. The CDR3 is 15 residues long. The CDR3 loop reads CATSGSGTGKNEQFF. CDR3 nucleotides: TGTGCCACCAGTGGCTCCGGGACAGGGAAGAATGAGCAGTTCTTC.

The V call is TRBV7-2, the J call TRBJ2-2; the D gene is possibly TRBD2 (6 bases). Germline V gives CDR1 SGHTA, CDR2 FQGNSA. Trimming pared 9 bases from V and 3 bases from J, leaving 23 bases between. The CDR3 runs to 17 residues. CDR3 DNA sequence: TGTGCCAGTTTCCTTGTGGGAGGATACTGGGACACCGGGGAGCTGTTTTTT. This codes for CASFLVGGYWDTGELFF. The whole variable domain, remainder taken from reference TRBV7-2 and TRBJ2-2, is GAGVSQSPSNKVTEKGKDVELRCDPISGHTALYWYRQSLGQGLEFLIYFQGNSAPDKSGLPSDRFSAERTGGSVSTLTIQRTQQEDSAVYLCASFLVGGYWDTGELFFGEGSRLTVL.